The 18 T cell receptor beta chains reported below all come from one sample, sequenced in a study of blood T cell repertoires in COVID-19. Assay used: immunoSEQ multiplex PCR; TCRdb lists only in-frame clones, some missing. The sample shows 250,000 to 300,000 clones, 85% to 90% of them seen only once. Source material: peripheral blood. Every receptor here comes from a woman aged 25 to 39 with COVID-19, enrolled during active disease.

The V call is TRBV29-1, the J call TRBJ2-5; D call uncertain. Per germline, CDR1 SQVTM and CDR2 ANQGSEA. The CDR3 is 11 residues long. Trimming removed 3 bases at V and 5 bases at J, with 7 bases between. As DNA, the CDR3 is TGCAGCGTTGAGTCCGGGGAGACCCAGTACTTC. Translation: CSVESGETQYF.

This clone was counted only a few times. This chain links TRBV6-5 with TRBJ2-2; 12 bases match TRBD1. Germline V CDR1 and CDR2: MNHEY, SVGAGI. J gave up 6 bases and V 2 bases, and 1 base lay outside the gene matches. This CDR3 spans 15 amino acids. As DNA, the CDR3 is TGTGCCAGCAGTTACGGGACAGGGGGCCCCGGGGAGCTGTTTTTT. Its protein product is CASSYGTGGPGELFF.

In its sample, this clone was seen once. CDR3 bases: TGTGCCAGTAGTGCGGCATGGGCCTACGAGCAGTACTTC. It is translated as CASSAAWAYEQYF. The chain is built from TRBV19 and TRBJ2-7; D unresolved. There are 13 residues in the CDR3. V lost 5 bases and J 2 bases, leaving 10 bases between the germline ends. Germline CDR1 LNHDA, CDR2 SQIVND (reference sequence). Looking up the rest from reference TRBV19 and TRBJ2-7 gives the full variable domain: DGGITQSPKYLFRKEGQNVTLSCEQNLNHDAMYWYRQDPGQGLRLIYYSQIVNDFQKGDIAEGYSVSREKKESFPLTVTSAQKNPTAFYLCASSAAWAYEQYFGPGTRLTVT.

J is TRBJ1-1 and V is TRBV10-3; 9 bases match TRBD1. The junction had 8 bases not matched to a gene; V was cut back by 7 bases and J by 5 bases. The CDR3 runs to 14 residues. Germline CDR1 and CDR2: ENHRY and SYGVKD. The CDR3 sequence is CAIKGQGDSTEAFF. CDR3 DNA sequence: TGTGCCATCAAGGGACAGGGAGATTCGACTGAAGCTTTCTTT.

The J gene is TRBJ2-7, the V gene TRBV5-1; possible D gene TRBD1, 6 bases. The CDR3 is 13 residues long. Trimming left V 10 bases short and J 3 bases short, with 17 bases between. Germline CDR1 SGHRS, CDR2 YFSETQ. Here the CDR3 reads CASSGTLSYEQYF. CDR3 in DNA: TGCGCCTCCTCCGGGACACTAAGCTACGAGCAGTACTTC.

The J gene is TRBJ1-5, the V gene TRBV19; TRBD1 aligns across 8 bases. Trimming cost V 4 bases and J 5 bases; bases outside gene matches: 10. Germline V gene sequence: CDR1 LNHDA, CDR2 SQIVND (reference sequence). This CDR3 spans 16 amino acids. This CDR3 reads CASSSPRQGSYQPQHF. The CDR3 DNA sequence: TGTGCCAGTAGTAGCCCCCGACAGGGGTCTTATCAGCCCCAGCATTTT.

This clone was detected only once. V and J are TRBV27 and TRBJ1-4; the D is unclear. The CDR3 covers 14 residues. Germline V gene sequence: CDR1 MNHEY, CDR2 SMNVEV (reference sequence). V was shortened by 6 bases and J by 7 bases, with 15 bases between the two germline ends. DNA for the CDR3: TGTGCCAGCAGCAAGACTGAAAAACCTGAAAAACTGTTTTTT. Translation gives CASSKTEKPEKLFF.

This clone was recorded a few times. V and J are TRBV28 and TRBJ1-1, with D unclear. In germline, CDR1 is MDHEN, CDR2 SYDVKM. The ends were cut back, 3 bases at V and 1 base at J, with 6 bases in the middle. The CDR3 sequence is 13 residues long. The CDR3 sequence is CASSFQANTEAFF. As DNA, the CDR3 is TGTGCCAGCAGTTTCCAGGCGAACACTGAAGCTTTCTTT.

The CDR3 is CASSIGTGWQPQHF. The CDR3 DNA follows: TGTGCCAGTAGTATCGGGACAGGGTGGCAGCCCCAGCATTTT. The chain has TRBV19 and TRBJ1-5, with 9 positions matching TRBD1. V trimming: 3 bases; J trimming: 7 bases; junction bases outside the gene matches: 4. This CDR3 region has 14 residues. Germline assignment: CDR1 LNHDA and CDR2 SQIVND (reference sequence).

The chain combines TRBV11-2 with TRBJ1-2; 9 nucleotides align to TRBD1. J lost 6 bases, V lost 5 bases, and 13 bases had no gene match. There are 16 residues in the CDR3. Germline loops: CDR1 SGHAT, CDR2 FQNNGV. CDR3: CASSPNRDRVWNGYTF. The CDR3, as DNA: TGTGCCAGCAGCCCTAACCGGGACAGGGTTTGGAATGGCTACACCTTC.

The chain combines TRBV6-5 with TRBJ1-1; D may be TRBD1 (6 bases). The CDR3 totals 16 residues. V lost 0 bases to trimming and J lost 4 bases, with 15 bases between them. Germline V lookup: CDR1 MNHEY, CDR2 SVGAGI. Written as DNA, the CDR3 is TGTGCCAGCAGTTACTCCGACAGGCTGCGTTTCACTGAAGCTTTCTTT. As protein: CASSYSDRLRFTEAFF.

J is TRBJ2-1 and V is TRBV7-8; 14 bases line up with TRBD2. CDR3 length equals 17 residues. Germline V CDR1 and CDR2: SGHVS, FQNEAQ. Germline trimming cut 5 bases from V and 4 bases from J; bases unmatched to any gene: 7. CDR3 region: CASSASRLAGGYNEQFF. The CDR3 coding sequence is TGTGCCAGCAGCGCCTCTAGACTAGCGGGGGGGTACAATGAGCAGTTCTTC.

The chain combines TRBV29-1 with TRBJ1-1, with D perhaps TRBD1 (5 bases). Deletions cut 0 bases from V and 6 bases from J, with 20 bases between. This CDR3 is 16 amino acids long. The germline CDR1 and CDR2 sequences are SQVTM and ANQGSEA. CDR3 bases: TGCAGCGTTGAAGATCCTTCCAGGGCCGTACGCCCTGAAGCTTTCTTT. Translated: CSVEDPSRAVRPEAFF.

The chain employs TRBV5-1 and TRBJ1-1; 10 nucleotides align to TRBD1. The trim removed 5 bases at V and 5 bases at J, leaving 9 bases unmatched. Germline assignment: CDR1 SGHRS and CDR2 YFSETQ. The CDR3 is 15 amino acids. CDR3 DNA sequence: TGCGCCAGCAGAAGCTGGACAGGGGGTTTAACTGAAGCTTTCTTT. Amino acids: CASRSWTGGLTEAFF.

This chain joins TRBV12-3 or TRBV12-4 and TRBJ1-2; TRBD1 matches at 9 bases. The CDR3 extends over 12 amino acids. After removal of 7 bases from V and 7 bases from J, the junction contained 4 bases not matched to a gene. CDR3 protein: CASTRQGGGYTF. The CDR3 DNA is TGTGCCAGCACCCGACAGGGGGGTGGCTACACCTTC.

This chain uses TRBV6-5 with TRBJ2-2; D may be TRBD1 (5 bases). This CDR3 contains 15 residues. Trimming shortened V by 7 bases and J by 5 bases, and 17 bases separated the two germline ends. CDR1 is MNHEY and CDR2 is SVGAGI in the germline V gene. The CDR3 DNA sequence: TGTGCCAGCAACTCCAAAAGGGGAAGTACCGGGGAGCTGTTTTTT. Translating gives CASNSKRGSTGELFF.

V gene TRBV5-6 combines with J gene TRBJ2-1; TRBD2 agrees at 14 bases. Germline V lookup: CDR1 SGHDT, CDR2 YYEEEE. CDR3 length: 16 residues. The V and J ends lost 4 bases and 3 bases, in that order; junction bases with no gene match: 3. CDR3 nucleotides: TGTGCCAGCAGCCAAGGACTAGCGGGGGGCTACAATGAGCAGTTCTTC. Amino acid sequence: CASSQGLAGGYNEQFF.

The chain combines TRBV19 with TRBJ1-2; no clear D gene. The CDR3 has 10 amino acids. Trimming removed 7 bases from V and 10 bases from J, with 10 bases in between. Germline assignment: CDR1 LNHDA and CDR2 SQIVND (reference sequence). CDR3 residues: CASTLYSYTF. In nucleotides, the CDR3 is TGTGCCAGTACCCTTTATTCCTACACCTTC.